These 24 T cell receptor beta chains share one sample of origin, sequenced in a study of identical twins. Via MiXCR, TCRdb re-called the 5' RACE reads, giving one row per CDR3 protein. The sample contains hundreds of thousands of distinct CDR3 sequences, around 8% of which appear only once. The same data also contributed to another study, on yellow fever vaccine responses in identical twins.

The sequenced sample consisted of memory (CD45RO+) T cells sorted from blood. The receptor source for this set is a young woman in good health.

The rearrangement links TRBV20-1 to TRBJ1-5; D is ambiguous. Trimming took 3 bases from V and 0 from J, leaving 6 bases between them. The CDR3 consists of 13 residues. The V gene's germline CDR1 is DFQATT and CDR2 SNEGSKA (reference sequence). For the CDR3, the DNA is TGCAGTGCTAGTTTGGGTAGCAATCAGCCCCAGCATTTT. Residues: CSASLGSNQPQHF.

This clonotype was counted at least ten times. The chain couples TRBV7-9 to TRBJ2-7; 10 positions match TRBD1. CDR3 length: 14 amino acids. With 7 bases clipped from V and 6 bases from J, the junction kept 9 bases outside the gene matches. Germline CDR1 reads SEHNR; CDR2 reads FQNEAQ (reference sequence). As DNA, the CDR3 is TGTGCCAGCATAGCCGGGACAGGGGTAGGCGAGCAGTACTTC. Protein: CASIAGTGVGEQYF.

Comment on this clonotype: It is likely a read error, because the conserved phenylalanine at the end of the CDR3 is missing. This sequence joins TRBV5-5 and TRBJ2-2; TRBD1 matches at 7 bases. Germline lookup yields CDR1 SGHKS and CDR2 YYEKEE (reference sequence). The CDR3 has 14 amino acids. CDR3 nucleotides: TGTGCCATCAGCTTAGGGGGCCCGTCCGGGGTGCTGTTTTGT. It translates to CAISLGGPSGVLFC.

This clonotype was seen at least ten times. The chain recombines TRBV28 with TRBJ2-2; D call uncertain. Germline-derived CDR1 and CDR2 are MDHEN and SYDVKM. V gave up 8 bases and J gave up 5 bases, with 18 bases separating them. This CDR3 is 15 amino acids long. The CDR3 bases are TGTGCCAGCTCCGGTGGCCAAAGGGTGACCGGGGAGCTGTTTTTT. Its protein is CASSGGQRVTGELFF.

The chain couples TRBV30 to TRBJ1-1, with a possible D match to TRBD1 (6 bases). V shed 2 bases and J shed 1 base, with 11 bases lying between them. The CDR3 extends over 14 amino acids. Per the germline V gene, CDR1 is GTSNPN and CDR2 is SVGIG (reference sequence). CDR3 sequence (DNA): TGTGCCTGGAGTTTCACAGGGACGAACACTGAAGCTTTCTTT. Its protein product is CAWSFTGTNTEAFF. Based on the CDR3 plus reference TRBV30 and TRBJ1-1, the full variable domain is SQTIHQWPATLVQPVGSPLSLECTVEGTSNPNLYWYRQAAGRGLQLLFYSVGIGQISSEVPQNLSASRPQDRQFILSSKKLLLSDSGFYLCAWSFTGTNTEAFFGQGTRLTVV.

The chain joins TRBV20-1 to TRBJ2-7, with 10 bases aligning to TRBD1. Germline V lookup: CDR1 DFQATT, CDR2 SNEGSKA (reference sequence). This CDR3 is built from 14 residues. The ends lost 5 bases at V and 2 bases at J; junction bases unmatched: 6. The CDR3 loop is CSALRQGAAYEQYF. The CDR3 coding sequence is TGCAGTGCTTTGAGACAGGGGGCGGCCTACGAGCAGTACTTC.

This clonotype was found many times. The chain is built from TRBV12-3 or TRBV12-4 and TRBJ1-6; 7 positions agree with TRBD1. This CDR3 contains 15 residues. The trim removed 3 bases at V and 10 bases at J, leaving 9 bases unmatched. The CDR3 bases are TGTGCCAGCAGTTTGGCGGCAGGGGGAGAATCACCCCTCCACTTT. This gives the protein CASSLAAGGESPLHF.

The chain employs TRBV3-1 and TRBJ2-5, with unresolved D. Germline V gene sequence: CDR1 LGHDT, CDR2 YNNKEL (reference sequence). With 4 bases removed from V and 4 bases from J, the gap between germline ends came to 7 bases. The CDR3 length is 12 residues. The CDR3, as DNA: TGTGCCAGCAGCCGCCCCTTAGAGACCCAGTACTTC. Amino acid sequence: CASSRPLETQYF.

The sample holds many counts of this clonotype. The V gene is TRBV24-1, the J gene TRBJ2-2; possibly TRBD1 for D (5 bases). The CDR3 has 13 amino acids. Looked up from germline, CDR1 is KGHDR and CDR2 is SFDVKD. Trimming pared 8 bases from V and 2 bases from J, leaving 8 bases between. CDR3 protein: CATIGQNTGELFF. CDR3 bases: TGTGCCACCATCGGACAAAACACCGGGGAGCTGTTTTTT.

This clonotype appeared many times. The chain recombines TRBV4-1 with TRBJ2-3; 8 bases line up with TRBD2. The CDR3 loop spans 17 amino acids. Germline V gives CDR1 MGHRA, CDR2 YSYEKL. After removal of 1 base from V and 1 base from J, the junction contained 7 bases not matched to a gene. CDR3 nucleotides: TGCGCCAGCAGCCAAGGGGGCGCGGGAGGCGGCACAGATACGCAGTATTTT. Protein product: CASSQGGAGGGTDTQYF.

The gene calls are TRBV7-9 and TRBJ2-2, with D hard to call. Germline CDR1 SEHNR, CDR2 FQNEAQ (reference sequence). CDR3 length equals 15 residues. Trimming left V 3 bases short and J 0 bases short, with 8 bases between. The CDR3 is CASSFSRSNTGELFF. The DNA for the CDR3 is TGTGCCAGCAGCTTTTCGCGATCGAACACCGGGGAGCTGTTTTTT.

The CDR3 protein is CSARVAGNTGELFF. CDR3 DNA: TGCAGTGCCCGAGTGGCCGGGAACACCGGGGAGCTGTTTTTT. The gene calls are TRBV20-1 and TRBJ2-2; D remains unclear. The V gene's germline CDR1 is DFQATT and CDR2 SNEGSKA (reference sequence). V shed 6 bases and J shed 1 base, with 12 bases lying between them. The CDR3 loop spans 14 amino acids.

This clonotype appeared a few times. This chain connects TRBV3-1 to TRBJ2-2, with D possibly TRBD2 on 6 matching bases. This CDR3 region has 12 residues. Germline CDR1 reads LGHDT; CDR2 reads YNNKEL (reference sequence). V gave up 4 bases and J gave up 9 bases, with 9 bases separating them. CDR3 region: CASSPSGRELFF. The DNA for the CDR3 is TGTGCCAGCAGCCCGAGCGGGCGGGAGCTGTTTTTT.

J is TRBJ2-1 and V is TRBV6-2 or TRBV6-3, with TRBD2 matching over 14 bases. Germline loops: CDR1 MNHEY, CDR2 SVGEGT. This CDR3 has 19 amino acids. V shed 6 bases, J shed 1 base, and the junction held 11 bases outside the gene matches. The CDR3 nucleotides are TGTGCCAGCAGCCCCGGACTAGCGGGAGGACCATTATCCTACAATGAGCAGTTCTTC. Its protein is CASSPGLAGGPLSYNEQFF.

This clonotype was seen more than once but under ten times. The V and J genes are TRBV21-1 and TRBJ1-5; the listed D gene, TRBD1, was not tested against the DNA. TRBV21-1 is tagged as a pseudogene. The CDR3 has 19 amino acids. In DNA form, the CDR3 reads TGTGCTAGCAGCAACCCCAGTAAGGGGACAGGGGGGGGCAATCAGCCCCAGCATTTT. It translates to CASSNPSKGTGGGNQPQHF.

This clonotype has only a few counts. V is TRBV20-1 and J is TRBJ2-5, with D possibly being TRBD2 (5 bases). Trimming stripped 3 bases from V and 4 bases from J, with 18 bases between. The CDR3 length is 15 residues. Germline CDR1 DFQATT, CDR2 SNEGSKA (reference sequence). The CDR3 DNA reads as TGCAGTGCTAGGTACAGTGAGGCTAGCCCAGAGACCCAGTACTTC. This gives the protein CSARYSEASPETQYF.

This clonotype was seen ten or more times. The DNA of the CDR3 is TGTGCCAGCAGCCAAGATATGAATTCTGGGGCCAACGTCCTGACTTTC. Translating it yields CASSQDMNSGANVLTF. The V and J genes are TRBV3-1 and TRBJ2-6; no reliable D call. The CDR3 length is 16 residues. The germline V and J ends were trimmed by 0 bases and 1 base, with 7 bases remaining between them. Per germline, CDR1 LGHDT and CDR2 YNNKEL (reference sequence).

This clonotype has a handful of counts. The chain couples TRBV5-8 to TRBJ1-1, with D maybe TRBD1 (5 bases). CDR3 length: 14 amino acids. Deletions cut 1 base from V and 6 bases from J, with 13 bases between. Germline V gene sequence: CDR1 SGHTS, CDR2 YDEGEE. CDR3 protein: CASSLLGVGSEAFF. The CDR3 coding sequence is TGTGCCAGCAGCTTGCTGGGGGTGGGATCTGAAGCTTTCTTT.

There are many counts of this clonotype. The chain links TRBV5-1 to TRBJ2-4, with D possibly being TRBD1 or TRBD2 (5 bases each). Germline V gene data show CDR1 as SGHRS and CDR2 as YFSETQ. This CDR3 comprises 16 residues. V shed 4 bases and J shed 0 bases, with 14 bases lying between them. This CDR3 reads CASSQRGELAKNIQYF. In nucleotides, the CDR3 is TGCGCCAGCAGCCAAAGAGGGGAGCTAGCCAAAAACATTCAGTACTTC.

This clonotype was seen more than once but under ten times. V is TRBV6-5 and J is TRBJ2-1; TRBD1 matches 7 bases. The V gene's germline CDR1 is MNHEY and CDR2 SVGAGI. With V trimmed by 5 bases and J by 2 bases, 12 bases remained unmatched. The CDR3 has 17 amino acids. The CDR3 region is CASSNPFGQGAYNEQFF. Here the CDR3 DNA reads TGTGCCAGCAGTAACCCGTTCGGGCAGGGGGCCTACAATGAGCAGTTCTTC.

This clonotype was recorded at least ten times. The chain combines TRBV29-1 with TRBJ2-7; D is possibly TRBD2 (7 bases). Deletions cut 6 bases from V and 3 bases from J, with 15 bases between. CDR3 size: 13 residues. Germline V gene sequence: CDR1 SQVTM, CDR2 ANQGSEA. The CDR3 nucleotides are TGCAGCGTCGCCGGACTAGGGGGCTACGAGCAGTACTTC. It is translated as CSVAGLGGYEQYF.

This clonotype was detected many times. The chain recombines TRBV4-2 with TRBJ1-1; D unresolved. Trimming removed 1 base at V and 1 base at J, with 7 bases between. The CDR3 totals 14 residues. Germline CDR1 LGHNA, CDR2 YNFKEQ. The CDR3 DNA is TGTGCCAGCAGCCAAGCGGCAGAGAACACTGAAGCTTTCTTT. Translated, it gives CASSQAAENTEAFF.

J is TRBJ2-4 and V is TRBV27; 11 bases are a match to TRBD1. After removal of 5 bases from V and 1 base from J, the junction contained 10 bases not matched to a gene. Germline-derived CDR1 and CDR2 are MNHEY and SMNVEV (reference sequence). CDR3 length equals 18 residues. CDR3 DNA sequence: TGTGCCAGCAGTACCGGGACAGGGGGAGGGTGGGCCAAAAACATTCAGTACTTC. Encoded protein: CASSTGTGGGWAKNIQYF.

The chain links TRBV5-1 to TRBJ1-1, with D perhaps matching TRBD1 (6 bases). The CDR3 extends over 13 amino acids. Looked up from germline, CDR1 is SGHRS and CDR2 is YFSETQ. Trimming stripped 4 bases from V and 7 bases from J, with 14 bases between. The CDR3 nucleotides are TGCGCCAGCAGCCCGTGGGGGGCGGGTGAAGCTTTCTTT. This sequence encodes CASSPWGAGEAFF. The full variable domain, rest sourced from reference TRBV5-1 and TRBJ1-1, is KAGVTQTPRYLIKTRGQQVTLSCSPISGHRSVSWYQQTPGQGLQFLFEYFSETQRNKGNFPGRFSGRQFSNSRSEMNVSTLELGDSALYLCASSPWGAGEAFFGQGTRLTVV.